This T cell receptor (beta chain) was sequenced in a study of T cell repertoires in cytomegalovirus infection. Study observations and caveats: The response measured ex vivo was dominated by TCR beta clonotypes (HLA-C-restricted and CMV-specific).

The CDR3 covers 15 residues. V lost 4 bases and J lost 2; bases outside the gene matches: 5. From the reads, TCRdb called clonotypes with MiXCR, one entry per CDR3 protein. The repertoire consists of 100,000 to 150,000 distinct CDR3 sequences, with more than 25% occurring once and the leading ten covering roughly 53%. This clonotype was seen ten or more times. Antigen: not known. The sample here was CD8+ T cells from cultured PBMCs, taken from culture after CMV antigen stimulation. The origin of this receptor is a human donor in good health (CMV status not recorded). Some clones in this sample may be carry-over from other donors' samples. The chain joins TRBV12-3 or TRBV12-4 to TRBJ1-1; 9 nucleotides agree with TRBD1. CDR3 in amino acids: CASSSGTGTNTEAFF. In nucleotides, the CDR3 is TGTGCCAGCAGTTCCGGGACAGGGACAAACACTGAAGCTTTCTTT.